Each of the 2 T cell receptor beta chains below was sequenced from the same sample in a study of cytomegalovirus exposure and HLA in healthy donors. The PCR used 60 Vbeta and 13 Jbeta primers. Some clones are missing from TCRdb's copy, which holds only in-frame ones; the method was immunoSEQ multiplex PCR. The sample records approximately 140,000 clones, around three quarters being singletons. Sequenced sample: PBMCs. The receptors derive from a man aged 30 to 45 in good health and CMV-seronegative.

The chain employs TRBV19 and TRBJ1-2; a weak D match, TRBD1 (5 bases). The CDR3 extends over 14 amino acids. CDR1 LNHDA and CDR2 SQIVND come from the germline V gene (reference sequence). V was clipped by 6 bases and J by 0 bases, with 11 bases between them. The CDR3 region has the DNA TGTGCCAGTAGCCCCTCGACAGCTAACTATGGCTACACCTTC. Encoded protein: CASSPSTANYGYTF. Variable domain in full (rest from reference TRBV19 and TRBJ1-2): DGGITQSPKYLFRKEGQNVTLSCEQNLNHDAMYWYRQDPGQGLRLIYYSQIVNDFQKGDIAEGYSVSREKKESFPLTVTSAQKNPTAFYLCASSPSTANYGYTFGSGTRLTVV.

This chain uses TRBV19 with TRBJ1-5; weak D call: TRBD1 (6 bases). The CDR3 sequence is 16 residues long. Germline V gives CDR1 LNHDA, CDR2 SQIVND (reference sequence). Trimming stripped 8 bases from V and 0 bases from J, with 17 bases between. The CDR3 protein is CASSVITGYSNQPQHF. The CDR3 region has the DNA TGTGCCAGTTCAGTCATAACAGGGTATAGCAATCAGCCCCAGCATTTT.